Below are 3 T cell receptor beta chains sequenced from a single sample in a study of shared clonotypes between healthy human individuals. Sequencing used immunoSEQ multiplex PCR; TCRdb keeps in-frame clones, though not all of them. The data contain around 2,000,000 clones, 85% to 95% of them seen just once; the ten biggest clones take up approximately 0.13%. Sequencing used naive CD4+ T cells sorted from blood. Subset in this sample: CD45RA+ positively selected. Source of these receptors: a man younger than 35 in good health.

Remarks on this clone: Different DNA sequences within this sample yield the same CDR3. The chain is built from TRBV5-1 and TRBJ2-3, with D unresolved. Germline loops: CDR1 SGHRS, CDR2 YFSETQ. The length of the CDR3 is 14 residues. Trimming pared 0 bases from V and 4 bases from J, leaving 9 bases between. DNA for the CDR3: TGCGCCAGCAGCTTGGCGGCAGTGGCAGATACGCAGTATTTT. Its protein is CASSLAAVADTQYF.

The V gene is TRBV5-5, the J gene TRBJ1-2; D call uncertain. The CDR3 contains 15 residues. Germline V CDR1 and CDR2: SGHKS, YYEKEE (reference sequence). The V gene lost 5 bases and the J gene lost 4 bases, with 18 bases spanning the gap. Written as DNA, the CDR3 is TGTGCCAGCAGGAAGAGGGAGGAGTTGTCCTATGGCTACACCTTC. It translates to CASRKREELSYGYTF.

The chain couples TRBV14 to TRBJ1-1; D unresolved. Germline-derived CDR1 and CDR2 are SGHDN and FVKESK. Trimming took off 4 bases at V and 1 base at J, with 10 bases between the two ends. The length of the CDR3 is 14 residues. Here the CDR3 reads CASSRLGGNTEAFF. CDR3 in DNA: TGTGCCAGCAGCCGACTTGGAGGGAACACTGAAGCTTTCTTT. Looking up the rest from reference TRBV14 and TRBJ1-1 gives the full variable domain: EAGVTQFPSHSVIEKGQTVTLRCDPISGHDNLYWYRRVMGKEIKFLLHFVKESKQDESGMPNNRFLAERTGGTYSTLKVQPAELEDSGVYFCASSRLGGNTEAFFGQGTRLTVV.